This T cell receptor (beta chain) was recovered during a study of beta chain features in type 1 diabetes (dated by TCRdb to the late 2010s). Background on the whole study: Patients and healthy donors did not differ in mean age, gender distribution, total cell number or subset yield. A total of 90 million to 140 million sorted cells were examined across all samples, and RNA yield correlated strongly with the number of cells per subset. In the study, TCRB repertoires of sorted circulating CD4+ T cell subsets from recently diagnosed type 1 diabetes patients were compared with those of matched healthy donors. Naive and central memory subsets were obtained from all 30 or so donors, but regulatory and stem cell-like memory subsets were isolated from only 8 patients and roughly 8 healthy donors. What the authors observed across the whole study: Sequencing cDNA rather than genomic DNA could over-represent highly expressing activated cells, although activation and CD3 levels did not differ between groups. The naive, central memory and regulatory TCRB repertoires appeared to resemble one another more closely among patients than among healthy donors. Only small numbers of individuals were included in the HLA sub-analyses, which left unresolved whether HLA type had any influence on TCRB rearrangement. At VDJ recombination sites, type 1 diabetes patients had fewer insertions and more deleted nucleotides, which implies abnormalities in thymic rearrangement. PCR may preferentially amplify shorter templates, but because patient and control samples were amplified and corrected together, any resulting skew would affect both groups equally. Type 1 diabetes patients showed a moderate but significant shortening of TCRB CDR3 length in all four CD4+ subsets.

Each donor gave one peripheral blood draw, averaging approximately 120 mL, which was collected into heparinised tubes. Naive, central memory, regulatory and stem cell-like memory CD4+ T cells were sorted on a BD FACSAria II using a panel including CD45RO, CCR7, CD25, CD127, CD95 and CD27. A purity above 98% was achieved for all sorted populations. Right away, PBMCs were isolated by Lymphoprep density gradient centrifugation and were stained directly, with no culture step. To minimize batch effects, samples were stained and sorted in pairs, one healthy donor with one patient per experiment. The entire amount of isolated RNA was reverse transcribed using the High Capacity cDNA Reverse Transcription Kit, so the sequenced TCRB transcripts were expressed ones. Deep immunoSEQ sequencing was applied to naive, central memory and regulatory T cell samples, giving an average of about 3.57 million total reads per sample. Sorted cells were lysed in RLT buffer and RNA was extracted with DNase-treated RNeasy Micro or Mini kits, depending on cell number. Each cell subset was processed on its own to prevent cross-contamination, while patient and healthy donor samples were processed together. TCRB sequences were amplified from cDNA with the immunoSEQ multiplex PCR, producing 87-bp fragments spanning the CDR3 region. Sequencing of the amplicons was performed on the Illumina HiSeq platform. Turning to the authors' computational methods: PCR bias was corrected computationally using synthetic template baselines, and reads within Hamming distance 2 were collapsed, with unmergeable singletons discarded. Reads were aligned to IMGT to assign V, D and J genes, CDR3 length, and insertions or deletions at six rearrangement sites. Within each subset, clonotype counts were normalized to the number of sorted cells before true diversity and Gini coefficients were calculated with the tcR R package. Repertoire sharing was quantified using the overlap coefficient calculated on TCRB nucleotide sequences. Out-of-frame TCRB sequences from naive cells were analyzed as a proxy for the pre-selection repertoire. TCRdb limited this immuneACCESS table to in-frame rearrangements with V and J called. A share of clones is missing; checked studies link under half to unresolved V genes, and the rest is unexplained. For V, J and clone size, that table is used; D and trimming come from the DNA. This sample gives 630,000 or so clones in total; 11% to 15% of them show up just once. Roughly 0.04% of the sample rests with the top ten.

A word on this clone: No cognate antigen has been identified for it. The sample holds no much larger clone one base away, and base qualities are not on file.

The CDR3 starts with the cysteine, ends with the phenylalanine, and has 15 residues. Only the CDR3 DNA is retained, 45 bases long and in frame from the first base. Germline trimming amounts to 2 bases on V and 5 bases on J, with 8 as the count of junction bases outside the gene matches. CDR1 SGHRS and CDR2 YFSETQ are derived from the germline V gene. The V and J segments used are TRBV5-1 and TRBJ2-5, and 8 junctional nucleotides match TRBD1. The material sequenced was naive CD4+ T cells from blood. Explained via the paper, the cell subset or site label denotes: true naive CD4+ T cells. The receptor was derived from a man aged 18 to 29 with type 1 diabetes. The nucleotides read TGCGCCAGCAGCTTCGGAGGACAGGGAGTGGAGACCCAGTACTTC. The translation is CASSFGGQGVETQYF.